What follows is one T cell receptor beta chain and its context. Its antigen is still unknown. V gave up 1 base and J gave up 9 bases, with 7 bases separating them. The CDR3 is 12 residues long. This was the immunoSEQ version 4 assay in survey mode. Profiling relied on immunoSEQ multiplex PCR, and the TCRdb table lists in-frame clones only, not all of them. This sample has 18,000 or so clones, with around 82% found just once. Lysates of CMV-infected fibroblasts at approximately 10 ug/mL stimulated these cells. Sorting selected CD4+ T cells upregulating both CD40 ligand and CD69. The data were taken from a study of persistence of HIV-infected CD4 T cells.

The chain combines TRBV12-3 or TRBV12-4 with TRBJ1-5, with no clear D. This clonotype was sampled from an adult man with HIV who was CMV-seropositive. This material consisted of CD4+ T cells sorted from PBMCs after 18-hour stimulation, taken from a patient who received antiretroviral therapy. The CDR3 nucleotides read TGTGCCAGCAGTTTAGAGGCATCGCCCCAGCATTTT. Protein: CASSLEASPQHF.